The T cell receptor beta chain described here comes from a study of T cell responses to AZD1222 COVID-19 vaccine. Points from the study as a whole: Just a handful of people given AZD1222 tested seropositive at baseline. Among the donors, most were white British and more were female, and clonal diversity was possibly underestimated.

Sequenced by immunoSEQ multiplex PCR; TCRdb stores in-frame clones only, minus some. The sample records about 150,000 clones, around 90% being singletons. Concerning this clone itself: As yet, its antigen is unknown.

From germline, CDR1 is ENHRY and CDR2 SYGVKD. The CDR3 is made up of 15 amino acids. Trimming cost V 3 bases and J 4 bases; bases outside gene matches: 8. The sequence came from an adult in good health. This specimen consisted of peripheral blood, obtained on day 0 of AZD1222 vaccination. The chain is built from TRBV10-3 and TRBJ1-2, with TRBD1 identical over 7 bases. CDR3 bases: TGTGCCATCAGTGATCTAAGGACAGGAGGCTATGGCTACACCTTC. Residues: CAISDLRTGGYGYTF.